The subject of this entry is one T cell receptor (beta chain). Its target is not known. This record belongs to a study of cytomegalovirus exposure and HLA in healthy donors. Regarding the study as a whole: Among TCR beta chains of equal frequency, HLA-associated ones were more clonally expanded in a later analysis. In vitro testing confirmed a few CMV-associated chains as specific for CMV antigens. HLA-A and HLA-B allele assignments for most subjects were reportedly predicted accurately using TCR beta sequences. Immune exposure information comprised only CMV serostatus.

In the PCR, 60 Vbeta and 13 Jbeta primers were used. Data came from immunoSEQ multiplex PCR; TCRdb stores just in-frame clones and leaves some out. The sample shows more than 100,000 clones, 64% of them seen only once. CDR1 and CDR2 (germline): LNHDA, SQIVND (reference sequence). The V gene lost 3 bases and the J gene lost 6 bases, with 17 bases spanning the gap. The CDR3 consists of 15 residues. The TCR originated in a woman aged 40 to 50 in good health and CMV-seronegative. Source material: PBMCs. This rearrangement joins TRBV19 to TRBJ2-5; D perhaps matches TRBD1 (5 bases). The CDR3 nucleotides are TGTGCCAGTAGTATCTATTCAGGGATAGGAAAGACCCAGTACTTC. This translates into CASSIYSGIGKTQYF.